This T cell receptor (beta chain) was retrieved from a study of T cell responses to AZD1222 COVID-19 vaccine. Across the whole study: The analysis combined second doses at about 4 or about 12 weeks. Findings and caveats of the study: Researchers report vaccine-associated CD4 TCRs spanning spike, with dominance at 160-218 and 743-854. Elevations in Spike-specific TCR breadth and depth followed administration of two AZD1222 doses.

Generated by immunoSEQ multiplex PCR, the TCRdb table keeps only in-frame clones and is missing some. The table includes under 130,000 clones, around 87% detected once. The CDR3 consists of 16 residues. The germline V and J ends were trimmed by 2 bases and 3 bases, with 16 bases remaining between them. Germline CDR1 is LNHDA and CDR2 is SQIVND (reference sequence). In the case of this clone: Its target is not known.

This rearrangement joins TRBV19 to TRBJ1-1; the D is unclear. This receptor was taken from an adult in good health. This specimen was peripheral blood, taken on day 0 of AZD1222 vaccination. The CDR3 DNA reads as TGTGCCAGTAGTATATTATTCCGGGCCGGGGACACTGAAGCTTTCTTT. It yields the protein CASSILFRAGDTEAFF.